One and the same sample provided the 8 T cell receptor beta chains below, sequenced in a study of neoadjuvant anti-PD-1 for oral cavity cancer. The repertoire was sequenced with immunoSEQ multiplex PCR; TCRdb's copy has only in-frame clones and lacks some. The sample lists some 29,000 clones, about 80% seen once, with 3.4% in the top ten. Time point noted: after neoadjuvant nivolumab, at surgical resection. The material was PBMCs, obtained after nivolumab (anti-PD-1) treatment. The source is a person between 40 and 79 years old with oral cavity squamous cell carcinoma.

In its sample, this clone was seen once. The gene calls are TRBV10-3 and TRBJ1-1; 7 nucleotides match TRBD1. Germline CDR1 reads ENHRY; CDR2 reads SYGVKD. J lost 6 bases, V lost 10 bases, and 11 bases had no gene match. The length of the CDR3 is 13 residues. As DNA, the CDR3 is TGTGCCACCGCAGACAGGGCTTCACCTGAAGCTTTCTTT. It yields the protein CATADRASPEAFF.

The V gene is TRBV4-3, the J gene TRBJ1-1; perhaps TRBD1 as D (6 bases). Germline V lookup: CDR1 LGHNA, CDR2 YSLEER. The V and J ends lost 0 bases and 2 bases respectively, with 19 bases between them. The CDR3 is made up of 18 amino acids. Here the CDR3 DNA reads TGCGCCAGCAGCCAAGATAAAGCGGTTGGACAGAGAAACACTGAAGCTTTCTTT. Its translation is CASSQDKAVGQRNTEAFF.

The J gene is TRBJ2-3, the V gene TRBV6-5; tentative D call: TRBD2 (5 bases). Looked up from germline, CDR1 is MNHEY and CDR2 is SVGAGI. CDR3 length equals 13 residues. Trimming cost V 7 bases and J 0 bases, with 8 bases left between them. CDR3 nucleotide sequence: TGTGCCAGCACCCGGGGAAGCACAGATACGCAGTATTTT. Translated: CASTRGSTDTQYF.

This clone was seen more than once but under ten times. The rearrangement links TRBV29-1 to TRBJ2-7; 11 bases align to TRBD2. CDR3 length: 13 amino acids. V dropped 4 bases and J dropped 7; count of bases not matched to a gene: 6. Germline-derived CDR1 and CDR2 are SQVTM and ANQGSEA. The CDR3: CSVGSGGAEEQYF. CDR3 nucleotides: TGCAGCGTTGGTAGCGGGGGGGCGGAGGAGCAGTACTTC.

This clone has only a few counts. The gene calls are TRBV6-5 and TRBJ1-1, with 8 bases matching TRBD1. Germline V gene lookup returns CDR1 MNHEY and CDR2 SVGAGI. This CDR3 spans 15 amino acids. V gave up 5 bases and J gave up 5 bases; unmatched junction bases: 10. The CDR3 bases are TGTGCCAGCAGTGGTATACAGGGGGTCAGAACTGAAGCTTTCTTT. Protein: CASSGIQGVRTEAFF.

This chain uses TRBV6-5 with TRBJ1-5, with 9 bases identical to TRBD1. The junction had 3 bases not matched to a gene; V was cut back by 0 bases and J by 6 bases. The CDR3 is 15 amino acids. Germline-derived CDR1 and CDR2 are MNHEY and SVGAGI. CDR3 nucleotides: TGTGCCAGCAGTTACTCGGGACAGGGAAGTCAGCCCCAGCATTTT. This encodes CASSYSGQGSQPQHF.

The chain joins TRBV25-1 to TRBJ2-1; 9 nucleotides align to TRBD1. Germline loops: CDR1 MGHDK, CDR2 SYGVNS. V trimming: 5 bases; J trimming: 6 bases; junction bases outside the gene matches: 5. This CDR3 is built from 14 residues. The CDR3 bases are TGTGCCAGCAGTAAACGGACAGGGGTCAATGAGCAGTTCTTC. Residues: CASSKRTGVNEQFF.

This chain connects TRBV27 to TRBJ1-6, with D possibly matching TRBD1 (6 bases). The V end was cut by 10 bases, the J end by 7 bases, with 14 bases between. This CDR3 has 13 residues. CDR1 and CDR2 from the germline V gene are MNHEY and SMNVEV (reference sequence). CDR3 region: CATSGRGNSPLHF. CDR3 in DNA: TGTGCCACCTCGGGCAGGGGAAATTCACCCCTCCACTTT.